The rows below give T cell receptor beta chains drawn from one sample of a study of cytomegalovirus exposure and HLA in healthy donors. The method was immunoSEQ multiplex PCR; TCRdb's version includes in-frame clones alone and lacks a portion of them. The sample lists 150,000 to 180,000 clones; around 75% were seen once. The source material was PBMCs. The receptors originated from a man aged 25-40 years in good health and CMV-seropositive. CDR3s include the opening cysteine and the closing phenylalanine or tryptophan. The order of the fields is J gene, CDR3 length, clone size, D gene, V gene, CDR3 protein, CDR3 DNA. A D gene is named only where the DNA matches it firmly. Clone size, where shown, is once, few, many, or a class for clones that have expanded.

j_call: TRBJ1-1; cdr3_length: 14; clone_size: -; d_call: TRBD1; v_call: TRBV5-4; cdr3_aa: CASSLITGVTEAFF; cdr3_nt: TGTGCCAGCAGCTTGATCACAGGGGTGACTGAAGCTTTCTTT
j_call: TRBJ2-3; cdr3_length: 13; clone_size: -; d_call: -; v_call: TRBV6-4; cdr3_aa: CASSHTSTDTQYF; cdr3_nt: TGTGCCAGCAGTCACACTAGCACAGATACGCAATATTTT
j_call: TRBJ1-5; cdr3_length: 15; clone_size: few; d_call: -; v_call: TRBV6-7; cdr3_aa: CASSAVGGTHQPQHF; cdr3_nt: TGTGCCAGCAGTGCTGTGGGGGGTACGCATCAGCCCCAGCATTTT
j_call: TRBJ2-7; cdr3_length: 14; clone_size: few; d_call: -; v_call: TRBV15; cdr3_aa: CATSRRQSGYEQYF; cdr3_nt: TGTGCCACCAGCAGAAGACAAAGCGGCTACGAGCAGTACTTC
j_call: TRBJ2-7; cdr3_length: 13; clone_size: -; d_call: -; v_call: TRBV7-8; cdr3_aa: CASSLELSYEQYF; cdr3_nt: TGTGCCAGCAGCTTAGAACTTTCCTACGAGCAGTACTTC
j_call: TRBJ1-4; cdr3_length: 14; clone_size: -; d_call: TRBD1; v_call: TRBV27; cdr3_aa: CASRGQGTNEKLFF; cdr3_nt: TGTGCCAGCAGGGGACAGGGGACTAATGAAAAACTGTTTTTT
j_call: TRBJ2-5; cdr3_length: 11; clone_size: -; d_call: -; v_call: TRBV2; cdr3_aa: CASKEEETQYF; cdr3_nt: TGTGCCAGCAAAGAGGAAGAGACCCAGTACTTC
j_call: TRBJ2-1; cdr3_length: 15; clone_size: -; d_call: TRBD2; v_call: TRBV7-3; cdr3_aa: CASSSGGDPLREQFF; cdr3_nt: TGTGCCAGCAGCTCGGGGGGAGACCCCCTCAGGGAGCAGTTCTTC
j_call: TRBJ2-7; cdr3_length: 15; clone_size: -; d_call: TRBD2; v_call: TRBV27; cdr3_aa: CASSLGGLAGYEQYF; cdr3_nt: TGTGCCAGCAGTTTGGGGGGACTAGCGGGCTACGAGCAGTACTTC
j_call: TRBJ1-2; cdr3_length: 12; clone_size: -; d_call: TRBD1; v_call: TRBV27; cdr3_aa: CASGTGGDGYTF; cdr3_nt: TGTGCCAGCGGAACAGGGGGGGATGGCTACACCTTC
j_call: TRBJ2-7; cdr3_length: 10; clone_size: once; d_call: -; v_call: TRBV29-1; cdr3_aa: CSAGGYEQYF; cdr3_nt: TGCAGCGCCGGGGGATACGAGCAGTACTTC
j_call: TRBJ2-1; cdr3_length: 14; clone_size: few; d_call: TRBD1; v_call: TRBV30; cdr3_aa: CAWSTGTGYHEQFF; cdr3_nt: TGTGCCTGGAGTACCGGGACAGGATACCATGAGCAGTTCTTC
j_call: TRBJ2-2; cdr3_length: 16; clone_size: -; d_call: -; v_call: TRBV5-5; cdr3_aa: CASSLIPGQNTGELFF; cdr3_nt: TGTGCCAGCAGTCTTATTCCGGGACAGAACACCGGGGAGCTGTTTTTT
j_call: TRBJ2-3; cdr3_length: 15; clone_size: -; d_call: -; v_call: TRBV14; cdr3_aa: CASRPSGSSTDTQYF; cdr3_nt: TGTGCCAGCAGACCTTCAGGGTCTAGCACAGATACGCAGTATTTT
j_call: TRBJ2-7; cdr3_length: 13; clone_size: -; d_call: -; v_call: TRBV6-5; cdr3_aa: CASSYGRTYEQYF; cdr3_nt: TGTGCCAGCAGTTACGGCAGGACATACGAGCAGTACTTC
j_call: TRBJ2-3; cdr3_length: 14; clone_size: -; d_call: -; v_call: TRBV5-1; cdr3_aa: CASRVDFSTDTQYF; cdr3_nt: TGCGCCAGCAGGGTCGACTTTAGCACAGATACGCAGTATTTT
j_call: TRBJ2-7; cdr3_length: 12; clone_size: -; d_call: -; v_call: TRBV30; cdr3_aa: CAWSPPGILPYF; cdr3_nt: TGTGCCTGGAGTCCACCCGGGATCCTCCCGTACTTC
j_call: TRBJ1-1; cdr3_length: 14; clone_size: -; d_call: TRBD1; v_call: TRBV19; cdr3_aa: CASRDRQGYTEAFF; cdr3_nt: TGTGCCAGCCGCGACCGACAGGGTTACACTGAAGCTTTCTTT
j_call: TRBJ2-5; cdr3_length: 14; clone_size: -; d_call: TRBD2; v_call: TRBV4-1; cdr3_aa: CASSPTSLQETQYF; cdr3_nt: TGCGCCAGCAGCCCGACTAGCCTCCAAGAGACCCAGTACTTC
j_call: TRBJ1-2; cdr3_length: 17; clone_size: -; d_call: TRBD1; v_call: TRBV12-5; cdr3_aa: CASGLVPTPGQHYGYTF; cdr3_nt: TGTGCTAGTGGTTTGGTTCCCACTCCGGGACAGCACTATGGCTACACCTTC
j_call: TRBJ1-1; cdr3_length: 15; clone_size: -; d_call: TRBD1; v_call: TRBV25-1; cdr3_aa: CASSLLDRVNTEAFF; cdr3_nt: TGTGCCAGCAGTCTGCTAGACAGGGTGAACACTGAAGCTTTCTTT